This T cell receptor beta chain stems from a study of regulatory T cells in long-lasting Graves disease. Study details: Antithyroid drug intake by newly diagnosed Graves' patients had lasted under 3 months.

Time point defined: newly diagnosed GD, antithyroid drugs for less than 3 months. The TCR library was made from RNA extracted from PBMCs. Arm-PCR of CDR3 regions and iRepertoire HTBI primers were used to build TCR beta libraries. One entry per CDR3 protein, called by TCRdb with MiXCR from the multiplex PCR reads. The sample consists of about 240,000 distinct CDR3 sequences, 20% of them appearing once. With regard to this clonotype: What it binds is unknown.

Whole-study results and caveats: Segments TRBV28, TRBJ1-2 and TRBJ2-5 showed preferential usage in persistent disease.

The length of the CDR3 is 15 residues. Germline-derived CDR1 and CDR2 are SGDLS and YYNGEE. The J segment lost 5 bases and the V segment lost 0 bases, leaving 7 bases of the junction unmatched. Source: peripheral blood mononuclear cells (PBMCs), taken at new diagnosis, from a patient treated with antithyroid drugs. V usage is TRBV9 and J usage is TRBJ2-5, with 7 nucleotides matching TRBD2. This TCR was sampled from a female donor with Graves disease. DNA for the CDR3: TGTGCCAGCAGCGTAGGGGGGGGAGGATACGAGACCCAGTACTTC. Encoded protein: CASSVGGGGYETQYF.